Below are 21 T cell receptor beta chains sequenced from a single sample in a study of cytomegalovirus exposure and HLA in healthy donors. 13 Jbeta primers and 60 Vbeta primers were used for the PCR. Clones were sequenced by immunoSEQ multiplex PCR, and TCRdb holds only the in-frame ones, with some missing. The table shows just over 150,000 clones, with approximately 80% occurring only once. The sequenced sample was PBMCs. The receptors were gathered from a male donor in good health and CMV-seropositive.

The V and J genes are TRBV6-5 and TRBJ2-7; 11 nucleotides agree with TRBD2. Germline CDR1 is MNHEY and CDR2 is SVGAGI. The V segment lost 6 bases and the J segment 3 bases; nucleotides outside the gene matches: 7. The CDR3 covers 15 residues. Here the CDR3 reads CASRPTSGRGYEQYF. For the CDR3, the DNA is TGTGCCAGCAGGCCTACTAGCGGGAGAGGCTACGAGCAGTACTTC.

The chain links TRBV11-1 to TRBJ2-5; perhaps TRBD1 as D (6 bases). Per germline, CDR1 SGHAT and CDR2 FQDESV (reference sequence). The CDR3 extends over 12 amino acids. Trimming took off 4 bases at V and 7 bases at J, with 10 bases between the two ends. The chain's CDR3 is CASSSQGLTQYF. The CDR3, as DNA: TGTGCCAGCAGCTCTCAGGGGTTGACCCAGTACTTC.

The chain combines TRBV13 with TRBJ1-6; TRBD1 agrees at 7 bases. From germline, CDR1 is PRHDT and CDR2 FYEKMQ (reference sequence). Trimming removed 2 bases from V and 6 bases from J; junction bases left unmatched: 1. The CDR3 is 14 residues long. This chain's CDR3 is CASSLRQGNSPLHF. The CDR3 nucleotides are TGTGCCAGCAGCTTACGACAGGGTAATTCACCCCTCCACTTT.

This clone was counted between two and nine times. The CDR3 here is CASSFNFIGEDTQYF. CDR3 nucleotides: TGTGCCAGCAGTTTTAACTTCATAGGGGAAGATACGCAGTATTTT. This chain links TRBV6-5 with TRBJ2-3; weak D call: TRBD1 (5 bases). The CDR3 is 15 amino acids. V was pared by 4 bases and J by 5 bases, with 16 bases between. Germline V gives CDR1 MNHEY, CDR2 SVGAGI.

In this sample, this clone turned up a few times. The genes are TRBV11-2 and TRBJ2-7, with 7 bases matching TRBD2. The CDR3 spans 16 residues. V lost 0 bases, J lost 2 bases, and 7 bases stayed unmatched. CDR1 is SGHAT and CDR2 is FQNNGV in the germline V gene. The CDR3 nucleotides read TGTGCCAGCAGCTTAGACTCGAGACTAGCAACCTACGAGCAGTACTTC. Its translation: CASSLDSRLATYEQYF.

Details on this clone: In the same sample, other DNA sequences code for this CDR3. This chain uses TRBV5-4 with TRBJ1-5; D gene uncertain. This CDR3 contains 15 residues. Germline lookup yields CDR1 SGHNT and CDR2 YYREEE (reference sequence). Trimming cost V 3 bases and J 0 bases, with 10 bases left between them. The CDR3 nucleotides read TGTGCCAGCAGCTCCGGGCGGGATAGCAATCAGCCCCAGCATTTT. Protein: CASSSGRDSNQPQHF.

This chain joins TRBV6-6 and TRBJ1-6, with 7 bases matching TRBD1. The CDR3 is made up of 15 amino acids. Trimming took 4 bases from V and 4 from J; bases not matched to a gene: 4. The germline gives CDR1 MNHNY, CDR2 SVGAGI (reference sequence). The CDR3 coding sequence is TGTGCCAGCAGTTCTCCGGGACAGTATAATTCACCCCTCCACTTT. Translating gives CASSSPGQYNSPLHF.

The J gene is TRBJ1-4, the V gene TRBV29-1, with TRBD1 matching over 7 bases. This CDR3 comprises 18 residues. CDR1 SQVTM and CDR2 ANQGSEA come from the germline V gene. J gave up 1 base and V 6 bases, and 17 bases lay outside the gene matches. The CDR3 protein is CSVGTESLRFGTNEKLFF. The DNA for the CDR3 is TGCAGCGTGGGGACAGAGTCATTGCGCTTTGGAACTAATGAAAAACTGTTTTTT.

The chain joins TRBV25-1 to TRBJ1-4; perhaps TRBD1 as D (6 bases). The V gene's germline CDR1 is MGHDK and CDR2 SYGVNS. This CDR3 contains 18 residues. With 0 bases removed from V and 8 bases from J, the gap between germline ends came to 22 bases. CDR3 nucleotides: TGTGCCAGCAGTGAATATTCTCGGGCAGGGGAGCACTCGGAAAAACTGTTTTTT. Its protein is CASSEYSRAGEHSEKLFF.

This clone was seen once. The chain combines TRBV10-3 with TRBJ2-1, with TRBD2 identical over 13 bases. The junction had 7 bases not matched to a gene; V was cut back by 10 bases and J by 1 base. This CDR3 contains 16 residues. Germline V lookup: CDR1 ENHRY, CDR2 SYGVKD. For the CDR3, the DNA is TGTGCCACCAGGACTAGCGGGGGCGATTCCTACAATGAGCAGTTCTTC. This gives the protein CATRTSGGDSYNEQFF.

The chain is built from TRBV7-6 and TRBJ2-1, with TRBD2 identical over 12 bases. The CDR3 is 22 residues long. Germline-derived CDR1 and CDR2 are SGHVS and FNYEAQ. V gave up 5 bases and J gave up 2 bases; unmatched junction bases: 22. CDR3 sequence (DNA): TGTGCCAGCAGCGGATACCCGGGGGTTGCTAGCGGGAGGGCCGGAACCTACAATGAGCAGTTCTTC. It translates to CASSGYPGVASGRAGTYNEQFF.

The chain joins TRBV27 to TRBJ2-3, with 10 bases identical to TRBD2. The germline CDR1 and CDR2 sequences are MNHEY and SMNVEV (reference sequence). The V gene end was trimmed by 6 bases and the J gene end by 0 bases; junction bases not matched to a gene: 3. The CDR3 runs 15 residues. In nucleotides, the CDR3 is TGTGCCAGCAGACTGACTAGCGGGAGCACAGATACGCAGTATTTT. Its protein product is CASRLTSGSTDTQYF.

The genes are TRBV25-1 and TRBJ2-3, with D unresolved. This CDR3 is 13 amino acids long. The V gene's germline CDR1 is MGHDK and CDR2 SYGVNS. V lost 3 bases and J lost 6, with 10 bases in between. CDR3 sequence reads: CASSDPGRDTQYF. Written as DNA, the CDR3 is TGTGCCAGCAGTGACCCGGGTAGGGATACGCAGTATTTT.

This chain links TRBV28 with TRBJ2-7; D not certain. V was cut by 2 bases and J by 3 bases, with 11 bases left in between. The germline V gene has CDR1 MDHEN and CDR2 SYDVKM. The CDR3 has 14 amino acids. As DNA, the CDR3 is TGTGCCAGCAGTTTAGGAGACGGCGGCTACGAGCAGTACTTC. Its protein product is CASSLGDGGYEQYF.

This chain uses TRBV7-9 with TRBJ2-7, with D perhaps TRBD2 (6 bases). The length of the CDR3 is 12 residues. Germline CDR1 reads SEHNR; CDR2 reads FQNEAQ (reference sequence). V shed 2 bases and J shed 6 bases, with 8 bases lying between them. The DNA for the CDR3 is TGTGCCAGCAGCTTACTAGCGAGCGAGCAGTACTTC. Its translation: CASSLLASEQYF.

The chain has TRBV19 and TRBJ2-5; D might be TRBD1 (6 bases). Between the trimmed V and J ends, which lost 9 bases and 2 bases, there was a span of 13 bases. Germline V CDR1 and CDR2: LNHDA, SQIVND (reference sequence). This CDR3 region has 13 residues. CDR3 sequence reads: CASRLDSQETQYF. The CDR3, as DNA: TGTGCCAGCCGACTGGACAGTCAAGAGACCCAGTACTTC.

In DNA form, the CDR3 reads TGTGCCAGCAACCAGGGGGCGCGGACTGAAGCTTTCTTT. This gives the protein CASNQGARTEAFF. The chain couples TRBV6-5 to TRBJ1-1, with TRBD1 matching 8 bases. The CDR3 covers 13 residues. The junction had 6 bases not matched to a gene; V was cut back by 7 bases and J by 5 bases. CDR1 and CDR2 (germline): MNHEY, SVGAGI.

This sequence joins TRBV10-3 and TRBJ1-3, with TRBD1 matching 9 bases. Losses at the gene ends were 6 bases for V and 0 bases for J; bases not matched to a gene: 6. The CDR3 extends over 16 amino acids. CDR1 and CDR2 from the germline V gene are ENHRY and SYGVKD. The DNA for the CDR3 is TGTGCCATCAGATTAGGACAGGGGAACTCTGGAAACACCATATATTTT. Residues: CAIRLGQGNSGNTIYF.

This chain links TRBV7-2 with TRBJ2-5, with TRBD1 as a possible D gene (7 bases). There are 16 residues in the CDR3. Germline V lookup: CDR1 SGHTA, CDR2 FQGNSA. V was clipped by 0 bases and J by 7 bases, with 18 bases between them. CDR3 sequence: CASSLASGSGGLTQYF. CDR3 coding DNA: TGTGCCAGCAGCTTAGCGAGTGGGTCAGGGGGGTTGACCCAGTACTTC.

The chain combines TRBV29-1 with TRBJ1-2; 8 positions agree with TRBD1. The V gene end was trimmed by 8 bases and the J gene end by 3 bases; junction bases not matched to a gene: 2. Germline CDR1 is SQVTM and CDR2 is ANQGSEA. CDR3 length: 11 amino acids. The CDR3 reads CSSGQDYGYTF. The CDR3 nucleotides are TGCAGCTCGGGACAGGACTATGGCTACACCTTC.

This sequence joins TRBV11-3 and TRBJ2-5, with D tentatively TRBD2 (5 bases). Germline values: CDR1 SGHNT, CDR2 YENEEA. This CDR3 has 13 amino acids. Trimming removed 0 bases from V and 5 bases from J, with 7 bases in between. DNA for the CDR3: TGTGCCAGCAGCTTAGACGGGGTGGAGACCCAGTACTTC. It specifies CASSLDGVETQYF.